This T cell receptor (beta chain) comes out of a study of technical replicates of blood from a few donors. Generated by immunoSEQ multiplex PCR, the TCRdb table keeps only in-frame clones and is missing some. The sample carries about 68,000 clones, less than 98% recorded once. This clone showed up just once. The CDR3 extends over 15 amino acids. Germline assignment: CDR1 MGHRA and CDR2 YSYEKL. Trimming shortened V by 0 bases and J by 4 bases, and 13 bases separated the two germline ends. Input material: T cells isolated from PBMCs. This sequence originates from a human donor in good health. The chain combines TRBV4-1 with TRBJ2-7; D remains ambiguous. The CDR3 loop reads CASSQDVWASYEQYF. In DNA, the CDR3 is TGCGCCAGCAGCCAAGATGTTTGGGCCTCTTACGAGCAGTACTTC.